Shown below are 4 T cell receptor beta chains from a single sample sequenced in a study of T cell responses to AZD1222 COVID-19 vaccine. The assay was immunoSEQ multiplex PCR, and TCRdb's table has in-frame clones only and misses some. The sample carries some 96,000 clones, roughly nine tenths recorded once. Sequencing was performed on peripheral blood, taken on day 0 of AZD1222 vaccination. Receptor source: an adult in good health.

The chain employs TRBV4-3 and TRBJ2-7; D is unclear. The length of the CDR3 is 16 residues. Per the germline V gene, CDR1 is LGHNA and CDR2 is YSLEER. V shed 0 bases and J shed 0 bases, with 12 bases lying between them. The CDR3 loop reads CASSQDRSLPSYEQYF. For the CDR3, the DNA is TGCGCCAGCAGCCAAGATCGCAGCCTGCCCTCCTACGAGCAGTACTTC.

The rearrangement joins TRBV4-3 to TRBJ1-3; D may be TRBD1 (5 bases). Deletions cut 4 bases from V and 0 bases from J, with 13 bases between. The CDR3 totals 16 residues. Per germline, CDR1 LGHNA and CDR2 YSLEER. CDR3 DNA sequence: TGCGCCAGCAGCCGCGTGGCAGGGAACTCTGGAAACACCATATATTTT. Translating it yields CASSRVAGNSGNTIYF.

The rearrangement joins TRBV7-9 to TRBJ2-1, with D unresolved. The CDR3 has 12 residues. Looked up from germline, CDR1 is SEHNR and CDR2 is FQNEAQ (reference sequence). Trimming took off 8 bases at V and 5 bases at J, with 10 bases between the two ends. CDR3 protein: CASPQVNNEQFF. The CDR3, as DNA: TGTGCCAGCCCCCAGGTCAACAATGAGCAGTTCTTC.

V usage is TRBV30 and J usage is TRBJ2-7; D unclear. Trimming removed 2 bases from V and 5 bases from J, with 16 bases in between. CDR3 length: 14 residues. The V gene's germline CDR1 is GTSNPN and CDR2 SVGIG (reference sequence). The CDR3 nucleotides are TGTGCCTGGAGTCCCCGACCCCTAGGGAACGAGCAGTACTTC. Residues: CAWSPRPLGNEQYF.